The present TCR beta chain was sequenced within a study of T cells in Graves' hyperthyroidism and ophthalmopathy. Broader study findings: Most thyroid clonotypes with frequency above 0.001 were detected in blood.

This clonotype was detected ten times or more. Its antigen is currently unknown. It was RNA transcripts that yielded the amplified TCR beta CDR3 regions. The HTBI primer set was used in a first-round RT-PCR of the TCR CDR3. In TCRdb, the multiplex PCR reads were re-called with MiXCR into one record per CDR3 protein. Here the sample spans approximately 410,000 distinct CDR3 sequences, 14% to 15% being singletons. Losses at the gene ends were 0 bases for V and 0 bases for J; bases not matched to a gene: 5. Germline V CDR1 and CDR2: SGDLS, YYNGEE. The CDR3 runs to 16 residues. In making diagnoses, clinical symptoms, serum thyroxine and TRAb, thyroid ultrasound and orbital computed tomography were all used.

The genes are TRBV9 and TRBJ2-5; 7 positions match TRBD1. The source material was blood. The receptor's source is a man younger than 35 with Graves' ophthalmopathy. The CDR3 DNA reads TGTGCCAGCAGCGTAGTTGGGACAGCGTACCAAGAGACCCAGTACTTC. It specifies CASSVVGTAYQETQYF. Full variable domain (rest looked up from reference TRBV9 and TRBJ2-5): DSGVTQTPKHLITATGQRVTLRCSPRSGDLSVYWYQQSLDQGLQFLIQYYNGEERAKGNILERFSAQQFPDLHSELNLSSLELGDSALYFCASSVVGTAYQETQYFGPGTRLLVL.